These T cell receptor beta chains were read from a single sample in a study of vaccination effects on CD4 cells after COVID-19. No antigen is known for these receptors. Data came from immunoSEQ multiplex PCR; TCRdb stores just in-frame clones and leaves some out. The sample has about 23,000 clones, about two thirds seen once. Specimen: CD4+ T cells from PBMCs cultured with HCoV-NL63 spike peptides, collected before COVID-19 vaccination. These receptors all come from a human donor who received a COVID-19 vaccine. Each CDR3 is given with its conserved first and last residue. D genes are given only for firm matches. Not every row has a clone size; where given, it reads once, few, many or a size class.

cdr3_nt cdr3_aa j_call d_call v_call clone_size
TGTGCCAGCAGTGAACCCTTTGAGTACGAGCAGTACTTC CASSEPFEYEQYF TRBJ2-7 NA TRBV2 once
TGTGCCTGGAGTGGGGGGTCTGGCCAGCCCCAGCATTTT CAWSGGSGQPQHF TRBJ1-5 NA TRBV30 NA
TGTGCCACCTCGGGACAACCAAGCAATCAGCCCCAGCATTTT CATSGQPSNQPQHF TRBJ1-5 NA TRBV10-3 NA
TGCAGCGTTGTCCCCATCGGGCAGGGTTTGTCCTACGAGCAGTACTTC CSVVPIGQGLSYEQYF TRBJ2-7 NA TRBV29-1 NA
TGTGCCAGCAGCTTAAAATTTCGGGGAAGCTCCTATAATTCACCCCTCCACTTT CASSLKFRGSSYNSPLHF TRBJ1-6 NA TRBV7-2 few
TGCGCCAGCAGTAGTGCCAGCGGGAGAACTGAGCAGTTCTTC CASSSASGRTEQFF TRBJ2-1 TRBD2 TRBV10-1 medium-sized
TGTGCCAGCAGTTTTCAGGGGGCCGAGACCCAGTACTTC CASSFQGAETQYF TRBJ2-5 TRBD1 TRBV27 NA
TGTGCCAGCTCAGCTAGCACAGATACGCAGTATTTT CASSASTDTQYF TRBJ2-3 NA TRBV18 NA
TGTGCCAGCAGTTCAGGGGGTACTAGGACCCAGTACTTC CASSSGGTRTQYF TRBJ2-5 TRBD1 TRBV6-5 few
TGTGCCAGCAGTGTCACAGGTTATGGCTACACCTTC CASSVTGYGYTF TRBJ1-2 NA TRBV2 NA
TGTGCCAGCAGCGTAGTTGGAAGCGGGGCGGGCACAGATACGCAGTATTTT CASSVVGSGAGTDTQYF TRBJ2-3 TRBD2 TRBV9 NA
TGCAGTGCTAGTCCCCCAAGCGGGGGGCCCACAGATACGCAGTATTTT CSASPPSGGPTDTQYF TRBJ2-3 TRBD2 TRBV20-1 NA
TGTGCCAGCAGTGAAGCGGGGGACGTTTACACAGATACGCAGTATTTT CASSEAGDVYTDTQYF TRBJ2-3 NA TRBV6-1 NA
TGTGCCAGCAGTGAGGGGGGGGCTAATGAAAAACTGTTTTTT CASSEGGANEKLFF TRBJ1-4 NA TRBV6-1 NA
TGTGCCAGCAGCTTAGCGGGCGGGGATACGCAGTATTTT CASSLAGGDTQYF TRBJ2-3 NA TRBV13 NA
TGCAGCGTGTCCTTAGGACTAGCGGGGGGTGAGCAGTTCTTC CSVSLGLAGGEQFF TRBJ2-1 TRBD2 TRBV29-1 NA
TGTGCCAGCAGTGCAGGGTTTGGCTACACCTTC CASSAGFGYTF TRBJ1-2 NA TRBV12-3/TRBV12-4 NA
TGCAGCGTTGAAGGCGGGAGTGAACAAGAGACCCAGTACTTC CSVEGGSEQETQYF TRBJ2-5 TRBD2 TRBV29-1 NA
TGCAGCGCGGGGAACGGTGGCAATCAGCCCCAGCATTTT CSAGNGGNQPQHF TRBJ1-5 NA TRBV29-1 NA
TGTGCCAGCATTGGGGAGGGAACCCTCTATGGCTACACCTTC CASIGEGTLYGYTF TRBJ1-2 NA TRBV11-2 once
TGTGCCAGCTCGCAGGGCGACATTCAGTACTTC CASSQGDIQYF TRBJ2-4 NA TRBV2 NA
TGTGCCAGCAGGAAGGACAGGGTATGGGATCAGCCCCAGCATTTT CASRKDRVWDQPQHF TRBJ1-5 TRBD1 TRBV2 few
TGTGCCAGCAGTGACTCGTTTGGCGCCCAGGGTATAGGTGGCTACACCTTC CASSDSFGAQGIGGYTF TRBJ1-2 NA TRBV6-4 NA
TGTGCCAGCAGCTTGGCAGACAATGAGCAGTTCTTC CASSLADNEQFF TRBJ2-1 NA TRBV5-6 NA
TGCGCCAGCAGCCAGGGACAGGCTAATTCAGATACGCAGTATTTT CASSQGQANSDTQYF TRBJ2-3 TRBD1 TRBV5-1 NA
TGTGCCAGCAGCTTACTGGTGGGGGGAGATACGCAGTATTTT CASSLLVGGDTQYF TRBJ2-3 NA TRBV7-8 few
TGTGCCAGCAGCGTAGCTTGGTTGGGCACTGAAGCTTTCTTT CASSVAWLGTEAFF TRBJ1-1 NA TRBV9 NA
TGTGCCAGCAGTGCCAAAGAGACCCAGTACTTC CASSAKETQYF TRBJ2-5 NA TRBV6-2/TRBV6-3 NA
TGTGCCAGCAGCCCTACTAGCGGGAGCACAGATACGCAGTATTTT CASSPTSGSTDTQYF TRBJ2-3 TRBD2 TRBV3-1/TRBV3-2 NA
TGTGCCAGCAGTTTAGCGCTCGGATTCGAGCAGTTCTTC CASSLALGFEQFF TRBJ2-1 NA TRBV12-3/TRBV12-4 NA
TGTGCCAGCAGCCAAGATTCCCTTAGCAATCAGCCCCAGCATTTT CASSQDSLSNQPQHF TRBJ1-5 NA TRBV3-1/TRBV3-2 few
TGTGCCAGCAGCTTCCAGCCTTTCGCAGCGGGGGGAACCGGGGAGCTGTTTTTT CASSFQPFAAGGTGELFF TRBJ2-2 TRBD2 TRBV7-2 NA
TGTGCCAGTAGTATGAGGGACCCCGGGACCCAGTACTTC CASSMRDPGTQYF TRBJ2-5 NA TRBV19 NA
TGCGCCAGCAGCTTACAGGATCCTACTGAAAAACTGTTTTTT CASSLQDPTEKLFF TRBJ1-4 NA TRBV5-1 NA
TGTGCCAGCAGCTTAGAGTCGCGTGGCTACACCTTC CASSLESRGYTF TRBJ1-2 NA TRBV7-9 NA